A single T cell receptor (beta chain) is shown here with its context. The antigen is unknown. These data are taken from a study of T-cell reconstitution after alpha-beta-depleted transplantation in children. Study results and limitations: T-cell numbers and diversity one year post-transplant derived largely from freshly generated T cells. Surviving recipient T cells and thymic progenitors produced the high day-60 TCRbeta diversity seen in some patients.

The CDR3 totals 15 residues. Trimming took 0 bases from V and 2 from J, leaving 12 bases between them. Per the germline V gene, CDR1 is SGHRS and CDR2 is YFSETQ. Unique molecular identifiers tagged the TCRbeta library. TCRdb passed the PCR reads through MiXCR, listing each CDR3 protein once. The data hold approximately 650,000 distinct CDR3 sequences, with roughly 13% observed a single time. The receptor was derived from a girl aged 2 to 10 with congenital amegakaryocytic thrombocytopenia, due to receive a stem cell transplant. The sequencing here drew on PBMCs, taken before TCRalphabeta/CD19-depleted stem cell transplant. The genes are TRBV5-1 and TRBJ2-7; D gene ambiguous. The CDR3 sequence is CASSLDTTLTYEQYF. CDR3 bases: TGCGCCAGCAGCTTGGACACTACTTTAACCTACGAGCAGTACTTC. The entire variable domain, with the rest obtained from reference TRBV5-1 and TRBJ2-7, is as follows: KAGVTQTPRYLIKTRGQQVTLSCSPISGHRSVSWYQQTPGQGLQFLFEYFSETQRNKGNFPGRFSGRQFSNSRSEMNVSTLELGDSALYLCASSLDTTLTYEQYFGPGTRLTVT.